Below, 14 T cell receptor beta chains from the same sample are listed, as sequenced in a study of blood T cell repertoires in COVID-19. Some clones are missing from TCRdb's copy, which holds only in-frame ones; the method was immunoSEQ multiplex PCR. The sample has under 250,000 clones; more than 70% are singletons. Sequencing was performed on peripheral blood. Receptors originate from a man of 80 years or more with acute or convalescent COVID-19.

A single count supports this clone. The chain is built from TRBV19 and TRBJ1-2; 7 bases match TRBD1. In germline, CDR1 is LNHDA, CDR2 SQIVND (reference sequence). The ends lost 9 bases at V and 6 bases at J; junction bases unmatched: 16. This CDR3 comprises 15 residues. CDR3 DNA: TGTGCCAGCGTGGGGGTGACAGGGAAGAAGGATGGCTACACCTTC. Its protein product is CASVGVTGKKDGYTF. The full variable domain, in which reference TRBV19 and TRBJ1-2 provide the parts outside the CDR3, is DGGITQSPKYLFRKEGQNVTLSCEQNLNHDAMYWYRQDPGQGLRLIYYSQIVNDFQKGDIAEGYSVSREKKESFPLTVTSAQKNPTAFYLCASVGVTGKKDGYTFGSGTRLTVV.

This clone was counted ten times or more. The CDR3 reads CASSEAGDYGYTF. Here the CDR3 DNA reads TGTGCCAGCAGTGAGGCAGGGGACTATGGCTACACCTTC. This sequence joins TRBV6-1 and TRBJ1-2; maybe TRBD1 (6 bases). This CDR3 contains 13 residues. V was shortened by 3 bases and J by 3 bases, with 8 bases between the two germline ends. The germline V gene encodes CDR1 MNHNS and CDR2 SASEGT.

The V gene is TRBV27, the J gene TRBJ2-2; TRBD2 aligns across 10 bases. With V trimmed by 2 bases and J by 6 bases, 9 bases remained unmatched. Germline V gene data show CDR1 as MNHEY and CDR2 as SMNVEV (reference sequence). CDR3 length: 17 amino acids. The CDR3: CASSLSASGRRAGELFF. The CDR3 DNA reads TGTGCCAGCAGTTTAAGTGCTAGCGGGAGAAGGGCCGGGGAGCTGTTTTTT.

The chain carries TRBV28 and TRBJ1-5, with D possibly being TRBD1 (6 bases). Germline CDR1 reads MDHEN; CDR2 reads SYDVKM. This CDR3 has 16 residues. V lost 2 bases and J lost 3, with 14 bases in between. CDR3 amino acids: CASSLVGTFSNQPQHF. Written as DNA, the CDR3 is TGTGCCAGCAGTTTAGTCGGGACATTCTCCAATCAGCCCCAGCATTTT.

The rearrangement joins TRBV4-2 to TRBJ2-7, with TRBD1 as a possible D gene (6 bases). The germline V gene has CDR1 LGHNA and CDR2 YNFKEQ. The CDR3 extends over 14 amino acids. The V and J ends lost 3 bases and 6 bases respectively, with 15 bases between them. This CDR3 is CASSHRRAGVEQYF. The CDR3 bases are TGTGCCAGCAGCCATCGTAGGGCAGGGGTCGAGCAGTACTTC.

The genes are TRBV9 and TRBJ1-4; 8 nucleotides match TRBD1. Germline CDR1 reads SGDLS; CDR2 reads YYNGEE. The CDR3 totals 14 residues. With 4 bases clipped from V and 4 bases from J, the junction kept 3 bases outside the gene matches. CDR3 DNA sequence: TGTGCCAGCAGCACAGGACAGGGTAATGAAAAACTGTTTTTT. Translation gives CASSTGQGNEKLFF.

The chain combines TRBV7-2 with TRBJ2-3, with 7 bases fitting TRBD1. J was trimmed by 4 bases and V by 5 bases; bases with no gene match: 15. CDR1 and CDR2 from the germline V gene are SGHTA and FQGNSA. This CDR3 region has 17 residues. This CDR3 reads CASSPRQGYNFPDTQYF. For the CDR3, the DNA is TGTGCCAGCAGCCCGAGACAGGGATATAATTTCCCAGATACGCAGTATTTT.

This rearrangement joins TRBV5-1 to TRBJ2-5, with 9 bases identical to TRBD2. Trimming at V came to 4 bases and at J to 1 base, leaving 5 bases not matched to a gene. The CDR3 contains 15 residues. Looked up from germline, CDR1 is SGHRS and CDR2 is YFSETQ. This chain's CDR3 is CASSPRGGGQETQYF. CDR3 nucleotide sequence: TGCGCCAGCAGCCCCCGCGGGGGGGGCCAAGAGACCCAGTACTTC.

This chain connects TRBV28 to TRBJ2-3, with D possibly matching TRBD1 (6 bases). The CDR3 spans 14 residues. Germline CDR1 is MDHEN and CDR2 is SYDVKM. V gave up 2 bases and J gave up 7 bases, with 13 bases separating them. Here the CDR3 reads CASSLTSGDNTQYF. In DNA, the CDR3 is TGTGCCAGCAGTTTAACTTCAGGGGACAATACGCAGTATTTT. The full variable domain, in which reference TRBV28 and TRBJ2-3 provide the parts outside the CDR3, is DVKVTQSSRYLVKRTGEKVFLECVQDMDHENMFWYRQDPGLGLRLIYFSYDVKMKEKGDIPEGYSVSREKKERFSLILESASTNQTSMYLCASSLTSGDNTQYFGPGTRLTVL.

This chain uses TRBV28 with TRBJ2-4; maybe TRBD1 (6 bases). Germline lookup yields CDR1 MDHEN and CDR2 SYDVKM. The germline V and J ends were trimmed by 10 bases and 1 base, with 14 bases remaining between them. This CDR3 is 14 amino acids long. DNA for the CDR3: TGTGCCACCCGGGCAGGGGCGGCCAAAAACATTCAGTACTTC. This codes for CATRAGAAKNIQYF.

This rearrangement joins TRBV7-9 to TRBJ2-1, with 8 bases that match TRBD1. Germline CDR1 is SEHNR and CDR2 is FQNEAQ (reference sequence). The CDR3 length is 13 residues. V shed 1 base, J shed 9 bases, and the junction held 2 bases outside the gene matches. The CDR3 sequence is CASSLVGTGEQFF. In DNA, the CDR3 is TGTGCCAGCAGCTTAGTAGGGACAGGTGAGCAGTTCTTC.

This chain uses TRBV28 with TRBJ1-2; unclear D gene. Per the germline V gene, CDR1 is MDHEN and CDR2 is SYDVKM. V was clipped by 5 bases and J by 0 bases, with 7 bases between them. The CDR3 totals 13 residues. The CDR3 sequence: CASSPSTNYGYTF. The DNA of the CDR3 is TGTGCCAGCAGTCCCTCTACTAACTATGGCTACACCTTC.

The CDR3 nucleotides read TGTGCCAGCAGCTTGGCCGGGACACGAGGAAACACCATATATTTT. Protein sequence: CASSLAGTRGNTIYF. This chain links TRBV5-4 with TRBJ1-3, with D maybe TRBD1 (6 bases). CDR3 length: 15 residues. Germline CDR1 reads SGHNT; CDR2 reads YYREEE (reference sequence). Trimming shortened V by 0 bases and J by 4 bases, and 11 bases separated the two germline ends. The full variable domain, completed using reference TRBV5-4 and TRBJ1-3, is ETGVTQSPTHLIKTRGQQVTLRCSSQSGHNTVSWYQQALGQGPQFIFQYYREEENGRGNFPPRFSGLQFPNYSSELNVNALELDDSALYLCASSLAGTRGNTIYFGEGSWLTVV.

The V and J genes are TRBV9 and TRBJ2-7, with a tentative D call TRBD2 (5 bases). V was pared by 1 base and J by 2 bases, with 19 bases between. This CDR3 has 17 amino acids. The germline V gene encodes CDR1 SGDLS and CDR2 YYNGEE. CDR3 DNA: TGTGCCAGCAGCGTAACGAGGGAGAGATCGCCGCCCTACGAGCAGTACTTC. It translates to CASSVTRERSPPYEQYF.